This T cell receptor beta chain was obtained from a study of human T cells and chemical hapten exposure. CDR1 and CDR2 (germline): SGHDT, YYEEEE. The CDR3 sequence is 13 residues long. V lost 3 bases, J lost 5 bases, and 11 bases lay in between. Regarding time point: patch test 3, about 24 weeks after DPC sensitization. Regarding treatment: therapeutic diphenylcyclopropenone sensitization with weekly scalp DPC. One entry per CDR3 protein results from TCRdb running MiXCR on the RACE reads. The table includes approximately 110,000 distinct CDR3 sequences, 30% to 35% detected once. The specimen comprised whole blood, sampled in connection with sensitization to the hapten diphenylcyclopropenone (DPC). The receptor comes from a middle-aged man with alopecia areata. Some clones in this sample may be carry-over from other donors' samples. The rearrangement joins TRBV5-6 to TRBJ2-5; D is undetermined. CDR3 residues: CASSSDVLETQYF. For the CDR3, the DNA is TGTGCCAGCAGCTCAGATGTCCTGGAGACCCAGTACTTC.